The 27 T cell receptor beta chains below were found in one sample sequenced in a study of blood T cell repertoires in COVID-19. The assay was immunoSEQ multiplex PCR, and TCRdb's table has in-frame clones only and misses some. The sample has 300,000 to 450,000 clones, 85% seen once. The sample taken for sequencing was peripheral blood. These receptors came from a woman under 30 with acute or convalescent COVID-19.

The J gene is TRBJ2-7, the V gene TRBV21-1; the table's D gene call, TRBD1, was not cross checked with the DNA. TRBV21-1 is tagged as a pseudogene. The CDR3 consists of 12 residues. The chain's CDR3 is CASSKALGQGNF. CDR3 coding DNA: TGTGCCAGCAGCAAAGCTCTCGGACAGGGGAACTTC.

This sequence joins TRBV6-1 and TRBJ1-1; the D gene is possibly TRBD1 (5 bases). This CDR3 comprises 15 residues. Germline V CDR1 and CDR2: MNHNS, SASEGT. Trimming cost V 0 bases and J 1 base, with 9 bases left between them. CDR3: CASSEAIQGNTEAFF. Written as DNA, the CDR3 is TGTGCCAGCAGTGAAGCGATTCAGGGGAACACTGAAGCTTTCTTT.

This clone has more than one count but fewer than ten. CDR3 bases: TGTGCCAGCAGACAACAGGGGGCTCGGTATGGCTACACCTTC. Amino acid sequence: CASRQQGARYGYTF. This sequence joins TRBV7-2 and TRBJ1-2, with TRBD1 identical over 9 bases. Germline V gene data show CDR1 as SGHTA and CDR2 as FQGNSA. V gave up 6 bases and J gave up 5 bases; unmatched junction bases: 7. This CDR3 region has 14 residues.

The chain has TRBV2 and TRBJ1-6; D call uncertain. The V end lost 5 bases, the J end lost 10 bases, and 3 bases lay between the germline ends. The CDR3 sequence is 10 residues long. The germline V gene encodes CDR1 SNHLY and CDR2 FYNNEI. This chain's CDR3 is CASSSSPLHF. The CDR3 DNA is TGTGCCAGCAGTTCGTCACCCCTCCACTTT. Supplemented by reference TRBV2 and TRBJ1-6, the full variable domain reads EPEVTQTPSHQVTQMGQEVILRCVPISNHLYFYWYRQILGQKVEFLVSFYNNEISEKSEIFDDQFSVERPDGSNFTLKIRSTKLEDSAMYFCASSSSPLHFGNGTRLTVT.

The V gene is TRBV19, the J gene TRBJ1-5; 7 nucleotides agree with TRBD1. The CDR3 contains 18 residues. The V gene end was trimmed by 0 bases and the J gene end by 0 bases; junction bases not matched to a gene: 8. CDR1 is LNHDA, CDR2 SQIVND, per germline (reference sequence). CDR3 region: CASSIDWDSLYSNQPQHF. In DNA form, the CDR3 reads TGTGCCAGTAGTATAGACTGGGACAGCCTCTATAGCAATCAGCCCCAGCATTTT.

The rearrangement joins TRBV6-5 to TRBJ1-6; no reliable D call. V was shortened by 0 bases and J by 10 bases, with 7 bases between the two germline ends. Looked up from germline, CDR1 is MNHEY and CDR2 is SVGAGI. This CDR3 is 13 amino acids long. CDR3 sequence (DNA): TGTGCCAGCAGTTACTCAGGGAGGTCACCCCTCCACTTT. It codes for CASSYSGRSPLHF.

The chain combines TRBV7-9 with TRBJ1-2, with 8 bases matching TRBD1. J gave up 5 bases and V 8 bases, and 10 bases lay outside the gene matches. The CDR3 length is 14 residues. Per the germline V gene, CDR1 is SEHNR and CDR2 is FQNEAQ (reference sequence). The CDR3 loop reads CASVTQDRVYGYTF. The CDR3 bases are TGTGCCAGCGTCACGCAGGACAGGGTGTATGGCTACACCTTC.

V gene TRBV28 combines with J gene TRBJ2-3, with 7 bases aligning to TRBD1. V lost 6 bases and J lost 5; bases outside the gene matches: 11. Germline V CDR1 and CDR2: MDHEN, SYDVKM. CDR3 size: 15 residues. The CDR3 spells CASSPGTAPLDTQYF. In DNA form, the CDR3 reads TGTGCCAGCAGCCCCGGGACAGCCCCTCTAGATACGCAGTATTTT.

V and J are TRBV19 and TRBJ2-2; D is uncertain. V dropped 1 base and J dropped 8 bases, with 8 bases sitting between them. CDR1 is LNHDA, CDR2 SQIVND, per germline (reference sequence). This CDR3 comprises 13 residues. The CDR3 DNA reads as TGTGCCAGTAGTATAGGGTGGGCTGGGGAGCTGTTTTTT. As protein: CASSIGWAGELFF. The entire variable domain, with the rest obtained from reference TRBV19 and TRBJ2-2, is as follows: DGGITQSPKYLFRKEGQNVTLSCEQNLNHDAMYWYRQDPGQGLRLIYYSQIVNDFQKGDIAEGYSVSREKKESFPLTVTSAQKNPTAFYLCASSIGWAGELFFGEGSRLTVL.

The chain combines TRBV11-2 with TRBJ2-5, with 7 nucleotides matching TRBD1. Germline V lookup: CDR1 SGHAT, CDR2 FQNNGV. Trimming removed 1 base from V and 4 bases from J; junction bases left unmatched: 9. CDR3 length: 16 residues. The CDR3 bases are TGTGCCAGCAGCTTAGCTCCAACAGGGGATGGAGAGACCCAGTACTTC. As protein: CASSLAPTGDGETQYF. The complete variable domain, with remaining parts taken from reference TRBV11-2 and TRBJ2-5, reads EAGVAQSPRYKIIEKRQSVAFWCNPISGHATLYWYQQILGQGPKLLIQFQNNGVVDDSQLPKDRFSAERLKGVDSTLKIQPAKLEDSAVYLCASSLAPTGDGETQYFGPGTRLLVL.

The V and J genes are TRBV5-5 and TRBJ1-6; weak D call: TRBD1 (5 bases). Germline values: CDR1 SGHKS, CDR2 YYEKEE (reference sequence). V was shortened by 4 bases and J by 14 bases, with 22 bases between the two germline ends. The CDR3 has 15 residues. CDR3 DNA sequence: TGTGCCAGCAGCCCTGCCGGGACTGACGCCTCGGCCCTCCACTTT. Translated: CASSPAGTDASALHF. The variable domain in full, completed from reference TRBV5-5 and TRBJ1-6, reads DAGVTQSPTHLIKTRGQQVTLRCSPISGHKSVSWYQQVLGQGPQFIFQYYEKEERGRGNFPDRFSARQFPNYSSELNVNALLLGDSALYLCASSPAGTDASALHFGNGTRLTVT.

The chain couples TRBV28 to TRBJ1-6, with 7 bases aligning to TRBD1. CDR1 is MDHEN, CDR2 SYDVKM, per germline. The V gene end was trimmed by 2 bases and the J gene end by 11 bases; junction bases not matched to a gene: 6. The CDR3 extends over 14 amino acids. The CDR3 sequence is CASSLRFQGAPLHF. In DNA form, the CDR3 reads TGTGCCAGCAGTTTACGGTTTCAGGGGGCACCCCTCCACTTT.

A remark on this clone: This sample also contains other DNA sequences that code for the same CDR3. The DNA of the CDR3 is TGTGCCAGCAGCCAAGACAGCTACGAGCAGTACTTC. As protein: CASSQDSYEQYF. This chain uses TRBV3-1 (or the pseudogene TRBV3-2) with TRBJ2-7; D remains ambiguous. The CDR3 is made up of 12 amino acids. CDR1 and CDR2 from the germline V gene are LGHDT and YNNKEL (reference sequence). Trimming stripped 0 bases from V and 3 bases from J, with 3 bases between.

Turning to this clone: At one end, the junction sequence differs from germline, possibly due to a read error. This chain joins TRBV7-8 and TRBJ1-1; 7 positions agree with TRBD1. CDR1 is SGHVS, CDR2 FQNEAQ, per germline. This CDR3 comprises 14 residues. The CDR3 loop is CASSPKTGNAEAFF. CDR3 sequence (DNA): TGTGCCAGCAGCCCTAAGACAGGGAACGCTGAAGCTTTCTTT.

This rearrangement joins TRBV28 to TRBJ2-1; 8 positions agree with TRBD1. The CDR3 extends over 14 amino acids. The germline V gene has CDR1 MDHEN and CDR2 SYDVKM. V shed 5 bases, J shed 8 bases, and the junction held 8 bases outside the gene matches. The DNA for the CDR3 is TGTGCCAGCAGTCGACGGACAGGGCGGGATGAGCAGTTCTTC. Protein product: CASSRRTGRDEQFF.

This chain uses TRBV5-1 with TRBJ2-1; tentatively, D is TRBD1 (6 bases). Germline V lookup: CDR1 SGHRS, CDR2 YFSETQ. The CDR3 length is 16 residues. Trimming cost V 5 bases and J 0 bases, with 15 bases left between them. Written as DNA, the CDR3 is TGCGCCAGCAGACCACCAGGGGCGGGCTCCTACAATGAGCAGTTCTTC. Translated: CASRPPGAGSYNEQFF.

This rearrangement joins TRBV4-1 to TRBJ1-1; perhaps TRBD1 as D (6 bases). Germline CDR1 and CDR2: MGHRA and YSYEKL. Trimming took off 3 bases at V and 0 bases at J, with 17 bases between the two ends. The CDR3 sequence is 17 residues long. The CDR3: CASSQVLQDSLNTEAFF. The CDR3 DNA follows: TGCGCCAGCAGCCAGGTTTTACAGGACAGCTTGAACACTGAAGCTTTCTTT.

This chain connects TRBV19 to TRBJ2-7; maybe TRBD2 (6 bases). This CDR3 contains 15 residues. V was clipped by 1 base and J by 2 bases, with 12 bases between them. Germline CDR1 reads LNHDA; CDR2 reads SQIVND (reference sequence). The CDR3 nucleotides read TGTGCCAGTAGTATAGGGGGGGACGTAGCCTACGAGCAGTACTTC. It codes for CASSIGGDVAYEQYF.

The chain links TRBV7-2 to TRBJ2-1, with TRBD2 matching 10 bases. Germline-derived CDR1 and CDR2 are SGHTA and FQGNSA. CDR3 length: 13 amino acids. J was trimmed by 9 bases and V by 8 bases; bases with no gene match: 7. The CDR3: CASGSGGAGEQFF. CDR3 DNA: TGTGCCAGCGGGAGCGGGGGGGCAGGTGAGCAGTTCTTC.

V usage is TRBV6-5 and J usage is TRBJ1-2; possibly TRBD1 for D (5 bases). Trimming shortened V by 0 bases and J by 4 bases, and 15 bases separated the two germline ends. Germline CDR1 MNHEY, CDR2 SVGAGI. The CDR3 is made up of 16 amino acids. The CDR3 DNA reads as TGTGCCAGCAGTTACTCGACGCGGGGGGGAAGCTATGGCTACACCTTC. Its protein is CASSYSTRGGSYGYTF.

The chain combines TRBV7-8 with TRBJ2-7; 7 bases map to TRBD1. Germline trimming cut 4 bases from V and 3 bases from J; bases unmatched to any gene: 9. The germline gives CDR1 SGHVS, CDR2 FQNEAQ. The CDR3 totals 15 residues. CDR3 protein: CASSSLTGSGYEQYF. Here the CDR3 DNA reads TGTGCCAGCAGCTCCCTGACAGGGAGCGGCTACGAGCAGTACTTC.

The chain couples TRBV6-5 to TRBJ1-5, with D maybe TRBD1 (6 bases). The CDR3 sequence is 15 residues long. Germline CDR1 reads MNHEY; CDR2 reads SVGAGI. Trimming took 6 bases from V and 2 from J, leaving 14 bases between them. This CDR3 is CASRQGGWGNQPQHF. In DNA, the CDR3 is TGTGCCAGCAGACAAGGGGGATGGGGCAATCAGCCCCAGCATTTT.

CDR3 protein: CATSRGDRADQPQHF. CDR3 DNA sequence: TGTGCCACCAGCAGAGGTGACAGGGCTGATCAGCCCCAGCATTTT. This rearrangement joins TRBV15 to TRBJ1-5; 7 positions match TRBD1. The CDR3 consists of 15 residues. Germline trimming cut 1 base from V and 5 bases from J; bases unmatched to any gene: 5. Germline CDR1 reads LNHNV; CDR2 reads YYDKDF (reference sequence).

This chain uses TRBV5-1 with TRBJ2-5; the D gene is possibly TRBD1 (5 bases). The CDR3 contains 16 residues. V shed 4 bases and J shed 5 bases, with 21 bases lying between them. CDR1 is SGHRS and CDR2 is YFSETQ in the germline V gene. The CDR3 loop is CASSIPKGLPGETQYF. The CDR3 DNA is TGCGCCAGCAGCATACCGAAGGGGCTGCCAGGGGAGACCCAGTACTTC.

In its sample, this clone was seen once. The V gene is TRBV7-9, the J gene TRBJ1-1; D is unresolved. Germline values: CDR1 SEHNR, CDR2 FQNEAQ (reference sequence). V was trimmed by 4 bases and J by 7 bases, leaving 10 bases between them. This CDR3 contains 12 residues. For the CDR3, the DNA is TGTGCCAGCAGCTCTTCAACCGGTGAAGCTTTCTTT. Translation: CASSSSTGEAFF.

V and J are TRBV4-2 and TRBJ2-1; TRBD2 aligns across 10 bases. Germline lookup yields CDR1 LGHNA and CDR2 YNFKEQ. The ends lost 0 bases at V and 4 bases at J; junction bases unmatched: 6. The CDR3 is made up of 17 amino acids. CDR3 sequence (DNA): TGTGCCAGCAGCCAAGATGAAATGACTAGCGGGTACAATGAGCAGTTCTTC. It yields the protein CASSQDEMTSGYNEQFF.

CDR3 DNA: TGCAGTGCTAGAGATCCGGAGAAAGCTTTCTTT. Translated, it gives CSARDPEKAFF. V usage is TRBV20-1 and J usage is TRBJ1-1; D call uncertain. V was pared by 0 bases and J by 9 bases, with 8 bases between. Looked up from germline, CDR1 is DFQATT and CDR2 is SNEGSKA (reference sequence). The CDR3 has 11 amino acids.